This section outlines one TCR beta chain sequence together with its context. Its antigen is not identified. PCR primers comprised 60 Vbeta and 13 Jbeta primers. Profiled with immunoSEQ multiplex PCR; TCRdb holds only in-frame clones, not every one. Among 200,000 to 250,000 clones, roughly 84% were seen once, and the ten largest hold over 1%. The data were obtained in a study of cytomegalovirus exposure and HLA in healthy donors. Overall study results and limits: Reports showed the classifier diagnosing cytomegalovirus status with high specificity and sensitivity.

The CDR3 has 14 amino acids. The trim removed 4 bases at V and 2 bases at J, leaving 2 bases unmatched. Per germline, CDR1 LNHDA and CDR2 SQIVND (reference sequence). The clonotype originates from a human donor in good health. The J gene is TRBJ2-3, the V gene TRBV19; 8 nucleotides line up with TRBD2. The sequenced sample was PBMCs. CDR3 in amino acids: CASSKAGDTDTQYF. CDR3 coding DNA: TGTGCCAGTAGTAAAGCGGGGGACACAGATACGCAGTATTTT.